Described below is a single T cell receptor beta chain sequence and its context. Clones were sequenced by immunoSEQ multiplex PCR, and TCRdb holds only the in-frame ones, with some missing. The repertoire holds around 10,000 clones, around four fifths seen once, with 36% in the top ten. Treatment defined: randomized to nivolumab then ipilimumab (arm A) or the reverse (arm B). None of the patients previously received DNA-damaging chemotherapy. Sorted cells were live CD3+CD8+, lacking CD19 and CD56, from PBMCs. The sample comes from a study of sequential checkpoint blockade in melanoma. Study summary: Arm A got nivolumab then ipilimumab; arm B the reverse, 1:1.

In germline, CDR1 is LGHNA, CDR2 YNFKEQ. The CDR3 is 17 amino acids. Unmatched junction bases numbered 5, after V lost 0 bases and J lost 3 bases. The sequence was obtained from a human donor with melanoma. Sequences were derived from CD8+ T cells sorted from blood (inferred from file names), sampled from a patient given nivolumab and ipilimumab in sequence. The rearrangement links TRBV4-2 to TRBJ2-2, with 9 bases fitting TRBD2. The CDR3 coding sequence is TGTGCCAGCAGCCAAGATCGAAGCGGGAGGTACACCGGGGAGCTGTTTTTT. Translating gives CASSQDRSGRYTGELFF.